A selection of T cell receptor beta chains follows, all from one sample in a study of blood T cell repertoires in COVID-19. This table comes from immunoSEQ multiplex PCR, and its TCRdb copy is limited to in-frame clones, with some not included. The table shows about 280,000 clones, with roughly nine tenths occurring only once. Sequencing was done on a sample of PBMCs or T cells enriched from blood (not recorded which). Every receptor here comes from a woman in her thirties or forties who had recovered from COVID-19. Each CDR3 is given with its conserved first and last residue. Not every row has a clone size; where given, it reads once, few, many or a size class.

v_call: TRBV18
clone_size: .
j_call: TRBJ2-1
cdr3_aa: CASSPPGLAGGPYNEQFF

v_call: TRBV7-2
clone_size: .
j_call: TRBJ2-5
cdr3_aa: CASSQNPTGRETQYF

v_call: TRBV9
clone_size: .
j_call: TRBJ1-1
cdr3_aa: CASSAFLNTEAFF

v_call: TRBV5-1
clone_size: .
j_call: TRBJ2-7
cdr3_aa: CASSFDRGGHEQYF

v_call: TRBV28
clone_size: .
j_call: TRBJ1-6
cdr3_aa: CASRTRDRGNSPLHF

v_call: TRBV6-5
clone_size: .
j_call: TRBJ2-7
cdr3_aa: CASSYSMAGALNEQYF

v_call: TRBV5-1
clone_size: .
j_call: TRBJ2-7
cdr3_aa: CASSLWDSRGEQYF

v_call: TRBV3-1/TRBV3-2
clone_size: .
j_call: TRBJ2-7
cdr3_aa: CASSQGLAERAYEQYF

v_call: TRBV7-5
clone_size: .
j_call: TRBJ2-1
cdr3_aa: CARSLDPSDLVRKFF

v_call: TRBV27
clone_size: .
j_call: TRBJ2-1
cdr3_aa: CASRQDMDVPYNEQFF

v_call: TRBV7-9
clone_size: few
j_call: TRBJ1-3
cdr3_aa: CASSPRTGWGEGTIYF

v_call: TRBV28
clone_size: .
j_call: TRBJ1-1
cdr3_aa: CASRHPPPQGALKGAFF

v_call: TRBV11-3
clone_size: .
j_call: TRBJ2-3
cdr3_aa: CASSPNPTDTQYF

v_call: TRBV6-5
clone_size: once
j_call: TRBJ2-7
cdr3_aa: CASSIDRTPGEQYF

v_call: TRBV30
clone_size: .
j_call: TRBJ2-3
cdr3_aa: CAWSKGSGRVIDTQYF

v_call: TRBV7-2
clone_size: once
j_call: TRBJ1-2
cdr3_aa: CASSRQGAAYGYTF

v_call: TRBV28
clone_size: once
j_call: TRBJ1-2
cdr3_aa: CASSSLNYGYTF

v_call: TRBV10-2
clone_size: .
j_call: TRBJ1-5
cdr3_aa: CASSESGTDNQPQHF

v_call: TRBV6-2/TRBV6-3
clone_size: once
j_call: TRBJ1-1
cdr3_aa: CASSPGTGRMNTEAFF

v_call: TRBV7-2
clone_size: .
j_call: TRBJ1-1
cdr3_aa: CASSPPSIRGLGAFF

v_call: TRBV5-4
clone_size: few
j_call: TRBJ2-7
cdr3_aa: CASSPRTPTGEQYF

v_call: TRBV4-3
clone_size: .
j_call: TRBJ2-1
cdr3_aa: CASSQEASGTTYNEQFF

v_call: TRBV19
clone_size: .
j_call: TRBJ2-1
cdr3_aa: CASSKETSLSYNEQFF

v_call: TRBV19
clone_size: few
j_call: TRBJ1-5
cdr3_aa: CASSMTRGDQPQHF

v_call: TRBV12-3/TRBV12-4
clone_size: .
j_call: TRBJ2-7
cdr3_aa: CASSPWTGGEQYF

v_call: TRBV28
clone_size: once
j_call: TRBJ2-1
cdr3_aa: CASSPGTASYNEQFF

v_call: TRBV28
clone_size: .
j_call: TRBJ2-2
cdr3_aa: CASKKGAVNTGELFF

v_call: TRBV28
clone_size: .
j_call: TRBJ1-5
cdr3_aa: CASKSYRSLGNQPQHF

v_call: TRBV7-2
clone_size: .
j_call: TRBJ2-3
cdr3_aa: CASSGLGGTTDTQYF

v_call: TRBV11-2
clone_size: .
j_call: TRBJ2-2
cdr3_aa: CASNLGGQGSAGELFF

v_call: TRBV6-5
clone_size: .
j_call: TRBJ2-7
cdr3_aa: CASSGLAAGVYEQYF

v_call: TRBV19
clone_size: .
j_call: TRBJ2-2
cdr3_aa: CASSVGTGGFAGELFF

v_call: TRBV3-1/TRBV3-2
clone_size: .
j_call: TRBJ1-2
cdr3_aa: CASSPGNQGRNYGYTF

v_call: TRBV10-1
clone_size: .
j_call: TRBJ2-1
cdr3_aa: CASSAEWEGRHEQFF

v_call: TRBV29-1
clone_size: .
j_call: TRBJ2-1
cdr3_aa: CSVGGLAGHNEQFF

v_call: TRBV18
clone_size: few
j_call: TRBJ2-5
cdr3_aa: CASSPPGLAGETQYF

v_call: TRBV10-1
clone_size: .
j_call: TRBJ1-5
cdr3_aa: CVHRVQPQHF

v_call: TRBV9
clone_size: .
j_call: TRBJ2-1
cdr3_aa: CASSVAGGRVGGSYNEQFF

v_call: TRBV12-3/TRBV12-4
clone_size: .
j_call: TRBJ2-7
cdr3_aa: CASSSGVLDEQYF

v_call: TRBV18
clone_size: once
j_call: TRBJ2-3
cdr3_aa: CASSGPGTSVADTQYF

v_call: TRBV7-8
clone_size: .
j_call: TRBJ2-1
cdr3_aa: CASSWGGTGGSDEQFF

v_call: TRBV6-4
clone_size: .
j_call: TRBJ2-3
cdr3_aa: CASSDGSSTDTQYF

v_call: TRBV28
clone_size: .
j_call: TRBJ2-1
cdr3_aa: CASSSSFREQFF

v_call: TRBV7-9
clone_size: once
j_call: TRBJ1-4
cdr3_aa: CASSWAQATNEKLFF

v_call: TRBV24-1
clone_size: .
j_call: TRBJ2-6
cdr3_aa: CATSDFPAGGTGANVLTF

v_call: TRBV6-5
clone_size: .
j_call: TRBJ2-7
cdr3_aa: CASSYGGTGYEQYF

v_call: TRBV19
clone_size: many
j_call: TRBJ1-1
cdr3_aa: CASSGQGNTEAFF

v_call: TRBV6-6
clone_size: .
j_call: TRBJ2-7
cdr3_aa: CASSQGQIFYEQYF

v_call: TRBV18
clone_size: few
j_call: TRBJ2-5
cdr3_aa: CASSGVERRKETQYF